This T cell receptor beta chain was captured by sequencing in a study of blood T cell repertoires in COVID-19. About the study: Whether acute or convalescent, the COVID-19 samples came from the United States, Italy and Spain. PBMCs, B-cell-depleted T cells, or T cells were the source of the cDNA or gDNA that made up the material.

CDR3 length: 15 amino acids. V shed 0 bases and J shed 2 bases, with 9 bases lying between them. In germline, CDR1 is SGHRS, CDR2 YFSETQ. Clones were read by immunoSEQ multiplex PCR, and TCRdb kept only the in-frame ones, dropping some. The table records about 190,000 clones, approximately 84% of them present only once. The sequenced sample was PBMCs or T cells enriched from blood (not recorded which). This sequence originates from a woman in her 30s who had recovered from COVID-19. This rearrangement joins TRBV5-1 to TRBJ1-5; the D is unclear. CDR3 loop: CASSLAGTGNQPQHF. The CDR3 DNA follows: TGCGCCAGCAGCTTGGCAGGAACGGGCAATCAGCCCCAGCATTTT.